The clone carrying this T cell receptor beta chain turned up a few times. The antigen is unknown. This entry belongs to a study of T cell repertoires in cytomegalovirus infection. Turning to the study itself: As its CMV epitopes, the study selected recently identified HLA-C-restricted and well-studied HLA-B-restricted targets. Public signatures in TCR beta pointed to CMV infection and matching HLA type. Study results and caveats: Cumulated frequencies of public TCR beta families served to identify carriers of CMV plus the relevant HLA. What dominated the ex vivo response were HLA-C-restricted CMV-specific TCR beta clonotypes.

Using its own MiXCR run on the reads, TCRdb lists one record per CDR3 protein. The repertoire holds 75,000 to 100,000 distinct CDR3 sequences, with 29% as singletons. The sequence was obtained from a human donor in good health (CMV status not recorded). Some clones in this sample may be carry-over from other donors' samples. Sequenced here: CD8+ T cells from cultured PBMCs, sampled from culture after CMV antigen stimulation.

CDR3 amino acids: CASSLGGAQETQYF. The CDR3 DNA reads as TGTGCCAGCAGCTTAGGTGGGGCCCAAGAGACCCAGTACTTC. The chain is built from TRBV7-9 and TRBJ2-5; maybe TRBD1 (5 bases). Looked up from germline, CDR1 is SEHNR and CDR2 is FQNEAQ (reference sequence). V was clipped by 1 base and J by 1 base, with 7 bases between them. This CDR3 spans 14 amino acids.